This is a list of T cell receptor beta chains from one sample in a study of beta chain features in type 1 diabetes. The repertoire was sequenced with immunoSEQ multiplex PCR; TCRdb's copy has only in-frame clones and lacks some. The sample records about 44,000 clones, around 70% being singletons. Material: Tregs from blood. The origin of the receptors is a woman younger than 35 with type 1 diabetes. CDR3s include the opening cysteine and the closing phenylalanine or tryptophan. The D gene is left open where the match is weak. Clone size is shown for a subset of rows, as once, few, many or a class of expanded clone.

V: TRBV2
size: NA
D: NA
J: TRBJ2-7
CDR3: CASSEAGPIYEQYF
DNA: TGTGCCAGCAGTGAAGCGGGGCCGATCTACGAGCAGTACTTC

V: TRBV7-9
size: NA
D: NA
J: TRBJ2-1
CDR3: CASSQRQLHEQFF
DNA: TGTGCCAGCAGCCAGAGACAGTTGCATGAGCAGTTCTTC

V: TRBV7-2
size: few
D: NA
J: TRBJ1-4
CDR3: CASSPRGSREKLFF
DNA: TGTGCCAGCAGCCCAAGGGGTAGTCGTGAAAAACTGTTTTTT

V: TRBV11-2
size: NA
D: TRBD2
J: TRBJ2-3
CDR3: CASSLVRGRGTDTQYF
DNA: TGTGCCAGCAGCTTAGTCCGCGGGAGAGGAACAGATACGCAGTATTTT

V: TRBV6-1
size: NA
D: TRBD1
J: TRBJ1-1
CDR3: CASSLSGGLTEAFF
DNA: TGTGCCAGCAGCCTCTCAGGGGGTCTTACTGAAGCTTTCTTT

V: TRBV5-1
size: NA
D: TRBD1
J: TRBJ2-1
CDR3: CASSLGGTGSYNEQFF
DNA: TGCGCCAGCAGCTTGGGGGGGACAGGGTCCTACAATGAGCAGTTCTTC

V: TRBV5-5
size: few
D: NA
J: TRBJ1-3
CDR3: CASRPPGTGNTIYF
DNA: TGTGCCAGCAGACCCCCAGGAACTGGAAACACCATATATTTT

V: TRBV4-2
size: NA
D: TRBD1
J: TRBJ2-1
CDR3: CASSQGSGTGILGQFF
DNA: TGTGCCAGCAGCCAAGGGTCCGGGACAGGGATTCTAGGGCAGTTCTTC

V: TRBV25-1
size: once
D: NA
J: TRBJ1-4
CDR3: CASSMDSENEKLFF
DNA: TGTGCCAGCAGCATGGACTCGGAAAATGAAAAACTGTTTTTT

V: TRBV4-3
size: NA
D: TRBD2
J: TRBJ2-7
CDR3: CASSQSAGGSEQYF
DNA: TGCGCCAGCAGCCAGTCGGCGGGAGGGAGCGAGCAGTACTTC

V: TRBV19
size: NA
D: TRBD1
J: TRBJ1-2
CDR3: CASRPPGQKSYTF
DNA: TGTGCCAGTAGACCCCCGGGACAGAAAAGCTACACCTTC

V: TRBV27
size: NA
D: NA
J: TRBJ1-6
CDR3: CASSGRHNSPLHF
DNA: TGTGCCAGCAGTGGCAGGCATAATTCACCCCTCCACTTT

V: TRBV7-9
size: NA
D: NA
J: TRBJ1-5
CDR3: CASSFRADQPQHF
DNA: TGTGCCAGCAGCTTCAGGGCTGATCAGCCCCAGCATTTT

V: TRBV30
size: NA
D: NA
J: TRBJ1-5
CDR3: CAWSVGQDPYSNQPQHF
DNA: TGTGCCTGGAGTGTGGGGCAGGACCCATATAGCAATCAGCCCCAGCATTTT

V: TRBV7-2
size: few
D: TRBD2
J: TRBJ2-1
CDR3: CASSFTWTSGHEQFF
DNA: TGTGCCAGCAGCTTCACGTGGACTAGCGGCCATGAGCAGTTCTTC

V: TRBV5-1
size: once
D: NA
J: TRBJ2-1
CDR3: CASSRSTNEQFF
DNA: TGCGCCAGCAGCCGGAGTACAAATGAGCAGTTCTTC

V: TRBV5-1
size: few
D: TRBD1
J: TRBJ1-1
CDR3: CASSKTGEALAFF
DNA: TGCGCCAGCAGCAAGACAGGGGAGGCGTTGGCTTTCTTT

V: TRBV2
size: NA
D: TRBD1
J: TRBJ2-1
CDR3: CASSERGPGLDNEQFF
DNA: TGTGCCAGCAGTGAAAGGGGGCCGGGGCTTGACAATGAGCAGTTCTTC

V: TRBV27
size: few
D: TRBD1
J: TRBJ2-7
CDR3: CASSRSGTALYEQYF
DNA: TGTGCCAGCAGCCGCTCCGGGACAGCTCTTTACGAGCAGTACTTC

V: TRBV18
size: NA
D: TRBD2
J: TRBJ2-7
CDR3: CASSPPARAGLPYEQYF
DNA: TGTGCCAGCTCACCACCGGCCAGAGCGGGATTGCCGTACGAGCAGTACTTC

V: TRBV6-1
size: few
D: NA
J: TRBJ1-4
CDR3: CASGGFNEKLFF
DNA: TGTGCCAGCGGCGGGTTTAATGAAAAACTGTTTTTT

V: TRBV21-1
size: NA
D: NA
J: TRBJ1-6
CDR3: CASSKGGGFNSPLHF
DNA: TGTGCCAGCAGCAAAGGAGGAGGATTTAATTCACCCCTCCACTTT

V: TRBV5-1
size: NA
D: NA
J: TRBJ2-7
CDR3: CASSLQGPAAGVEQYF
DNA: TGCGCCAGCAGCTTGCAGGGGCCCGCGGCCGGTGTCGAGCAGTACTTC

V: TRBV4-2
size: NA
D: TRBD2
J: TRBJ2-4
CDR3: CASSQTGTRPNIQYF
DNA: TGTGCCAGCAGCCAAACCGGGACTAGGCCAAACATTCAGTACTTC

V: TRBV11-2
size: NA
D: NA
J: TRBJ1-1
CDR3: CASSLIWQRSTEAFF
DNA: TGTGCCAGCAGCCTAATATGGCAGAGGAGTACTGAAGCTTTCTTT

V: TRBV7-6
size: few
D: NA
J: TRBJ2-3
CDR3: CASSLVRGSTDTQYF
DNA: TGTGCCAGCAGCTTAGTAAGGGGTAGCACAGATACGCAGTATTTT

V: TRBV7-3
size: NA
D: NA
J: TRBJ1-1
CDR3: CASRPGAGNTEAFF
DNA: TGTGCCAGCAGGCCAGGGGCGGGGAACACTGAAGCTTTCTTT

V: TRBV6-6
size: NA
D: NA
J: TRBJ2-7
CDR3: CASRPENYEQYF
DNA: TGTGCCAGCAGACCCGAGAACTACGAGCAGTACTTC

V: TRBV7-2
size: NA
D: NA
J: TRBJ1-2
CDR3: CASSLLAGVFFYGYTF
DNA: TGTGCCAGCAGCTTATTGGCAGGGGTGTTCTTCTATGGCTACACCTTC

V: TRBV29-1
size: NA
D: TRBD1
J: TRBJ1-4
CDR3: CSVDRGDEKLFF
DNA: TGCAGCGTGGACAGGGGCGATGAAAAACTGTTTTTT

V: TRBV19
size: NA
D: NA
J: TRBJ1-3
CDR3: CASSLGSPGNTIYF
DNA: TGTGCCAGTAGTCTCGGGTCTCCTGGAAACACCATATATTTT

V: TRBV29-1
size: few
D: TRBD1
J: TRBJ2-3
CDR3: CSVTGVSTDTQYF
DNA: TGCAGCGTGACAGGGGTTAGCACAGATACGCAGTATTTT

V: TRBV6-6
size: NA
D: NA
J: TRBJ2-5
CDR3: CASRTRSLVGETQYF
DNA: TGTGCCAGCAGAACAAGGTCACTAGTGGGAGAGACCCAGTACTTC

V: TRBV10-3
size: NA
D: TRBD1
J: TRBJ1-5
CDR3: CAISESVRGLGMDNQPQHF
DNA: TGTGCCATCAGTGAGTCTGTCAGGGGGCTGGGGATGGACAATCAGCCCCAGCATTTT

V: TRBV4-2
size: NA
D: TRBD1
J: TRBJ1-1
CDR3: CASSHTGGNTEAFF
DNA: TGTGCCAGCAGCCACACAGGGGGAAACACTGAAGCTTTCTTT

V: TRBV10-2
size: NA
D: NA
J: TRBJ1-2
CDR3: CASTPDRLAYFHTF
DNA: TGCGCCAGCACCCCCGACAGATTGGCTTATTTCCACACCTTC

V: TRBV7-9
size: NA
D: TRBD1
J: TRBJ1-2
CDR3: CASSLVRTGKDYGYTF
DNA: TGTGCCAGCAGCTTAGTCAGGACAGGGAAAGACTATGGCTACACCTTC

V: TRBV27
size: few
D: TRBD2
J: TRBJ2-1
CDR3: CASKTSGSYNEQFF
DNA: TGTGCCAGCAAGACTAGCGGGAGCTACAATGAGCAGTTCTTC

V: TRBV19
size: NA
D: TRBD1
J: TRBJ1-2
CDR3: CASSISRTGAFYGYTF
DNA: TGTGCCAGTAGTATTTCCCGGACAGGGGCTTTTTATGGCTACACCTTC

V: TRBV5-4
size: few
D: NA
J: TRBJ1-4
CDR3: CASSLRNEKLFF
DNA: TGTGCCAGCAGCTTACGGAATGAAAAACTGTTTTTT

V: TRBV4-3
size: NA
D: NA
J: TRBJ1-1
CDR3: CASSQDRGAVNTEAFF
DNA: TGCGCCAGCAGCCAAGATCGTGGGGCGGTAAACACTGAAGCTTTCTTT

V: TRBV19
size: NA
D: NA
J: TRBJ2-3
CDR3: CASSSWQIGTDTQYF
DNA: TGTGCCAGTAGTAGTTGGCAGATCGGGACAGATACGCAGTATTTT

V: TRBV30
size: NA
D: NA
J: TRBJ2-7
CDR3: CAWSLTGYGYEQYF
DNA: TGTGCCTGGAGTCTGACAGGTTATGGCTACGAGCAGTACTTC

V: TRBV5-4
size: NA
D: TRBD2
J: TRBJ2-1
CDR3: CASGTSGRARDEQFF
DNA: TGTGCCAGCGGGACTAGCGGGAGGGCCAGGGATGAGCAGTTCTTC

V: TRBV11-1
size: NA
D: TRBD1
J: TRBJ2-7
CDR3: CASSFPYGTGSYEQYF
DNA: TGTGCCAGCAGCTTCCCCTACGGGACAGGGTCCTACGAGCAGTACTTC